The entry below gives a single TCR beta chain sequence along with its context. These data are taken from a study of metastatic and nonmetastatic thyroid tumors. In the original processing: Between-group CDR3 differences, defined by clinicopathological status, yielded a distant-metastasis classifier for papillary thyroid cancer. Using MiXCR, TCRdb re-called clones from the PCR reads. The V and J calls and clone size are TCRdb's, not the authors'. This table has more than 15,000 clones, over 25% appearing once. Each patient went into thyroid surgery without having received any treatment. The sequenced material came from blood. The sequence was obtained from a female donor with papillary thyroid cancer or a benign thyroid nodule (not recorded which). Some clones in this sample may be carry-over from other donors' samples.

The CDR3 protein is CASSRTSGGPPEQFF. CDR3 in DNA: TGTGCCAGCAGCCGGACTAGCGGGGGGCCCCCGGAGCAGTTCTTC. The chain joins TRBV11-2 to TRBJ2-1; TRBD2 aligns across 14 bases. Germline CDR1 reads SGHAT; CDR2 reads FQNNGV. Germline trimming cut 5 bases from V and 10 bases from J; bases unmatched to any gene: 7. CDR3 length: 15 residues.